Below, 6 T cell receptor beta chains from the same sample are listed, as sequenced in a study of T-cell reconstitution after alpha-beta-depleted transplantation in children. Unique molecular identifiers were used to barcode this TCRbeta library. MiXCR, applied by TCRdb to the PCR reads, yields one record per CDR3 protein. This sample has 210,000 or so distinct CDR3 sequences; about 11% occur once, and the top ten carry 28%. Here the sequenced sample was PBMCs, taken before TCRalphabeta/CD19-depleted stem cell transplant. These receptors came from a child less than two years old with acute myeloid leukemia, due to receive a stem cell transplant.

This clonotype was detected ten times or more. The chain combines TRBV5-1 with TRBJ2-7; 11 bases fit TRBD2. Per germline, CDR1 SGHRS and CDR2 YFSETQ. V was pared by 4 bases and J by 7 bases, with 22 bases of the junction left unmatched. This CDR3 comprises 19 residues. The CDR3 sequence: CASSGTGTSGERYLREQYF. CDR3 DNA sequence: TGCGCCAGCAGCGGTACCGGGACTAGCGGAGAAAGGTACTTGAGGGAGCAGTACTTC.

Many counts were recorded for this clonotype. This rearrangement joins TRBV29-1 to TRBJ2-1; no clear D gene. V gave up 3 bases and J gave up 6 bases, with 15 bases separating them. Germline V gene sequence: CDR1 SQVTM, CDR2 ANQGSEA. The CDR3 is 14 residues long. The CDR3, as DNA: TGCAGCGTTGAGGATGGGTTTTTTGGCAATGAGCAGTTCTTC. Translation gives CSVEDGFFGNEQFF.

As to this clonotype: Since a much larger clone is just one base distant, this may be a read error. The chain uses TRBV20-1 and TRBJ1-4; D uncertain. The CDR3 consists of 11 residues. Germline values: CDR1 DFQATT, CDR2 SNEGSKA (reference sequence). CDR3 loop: CSTRDREKLFF. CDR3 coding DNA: TGCAGTACTAGAGATAGGGAAAAACTGTTTTTT.

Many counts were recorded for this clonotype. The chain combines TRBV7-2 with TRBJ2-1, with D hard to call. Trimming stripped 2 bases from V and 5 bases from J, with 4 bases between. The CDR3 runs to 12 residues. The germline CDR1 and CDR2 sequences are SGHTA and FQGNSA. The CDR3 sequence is CASSLTNNEQFF. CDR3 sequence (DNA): TGTGCCAGCAGCTTAACTAACAATGAGCAGTTCTTC.

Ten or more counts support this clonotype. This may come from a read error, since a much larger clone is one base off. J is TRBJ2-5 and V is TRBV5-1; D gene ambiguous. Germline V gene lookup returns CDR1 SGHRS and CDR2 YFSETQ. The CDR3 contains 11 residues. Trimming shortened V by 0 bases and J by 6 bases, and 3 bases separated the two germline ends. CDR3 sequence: CASSLGKTQYF. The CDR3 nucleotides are TGCGCCAGCAGCTTGGGAAAGACCCAGTACTTC.

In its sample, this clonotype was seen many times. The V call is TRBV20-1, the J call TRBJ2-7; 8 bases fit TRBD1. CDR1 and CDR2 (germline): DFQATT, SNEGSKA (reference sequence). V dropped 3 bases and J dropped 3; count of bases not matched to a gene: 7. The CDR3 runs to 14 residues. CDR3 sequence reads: CSARTGDRVYEQYF. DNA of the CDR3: TGCAGTGCTAGGACAGGGGATAGGGTCTACGAGCAGTACTTC.